These T cell receptor beta chains were read from a single sample in a study of blood T cell repertoires in COVID-19. TCRdb's table, derived via immunoSEQ multiplex PCR, lists solely in-frame clones and lacks some. The profile shows roughly 200,000 clones, 70% to 90% of them singletons. The sequenced sample consisted of peripheral blood. The receptors originated from a man aged 35-49 years with active or convalescent COVID-19. The conserved cysteine and the conserved F or W are not part of the CDR3 here. The D gene is left open where the match is weak.

j_call v_call d_call cdr3_aa
TRBJ2-5 TRBV7-8 - ASSPSTGEETQY
TRBJ2-3 TRBV7-2 - ASSLNMGKLDTDTQY
TRBJ2-2 TRBV7-2 - ASSLARGTGELF
TRBJ1-2 TRBV19 - ASSASGYGYT
TRBJ1-2 TRBV18 - ASSPTRTANYGYT
TRBJ2-2 TRBV12-3/TRBV12-4 TRBD2 ASSLAVTGELF
TRBJ2-1 TRBV11-2 TRBD1 ASSSQSTGGFEQF
TRBJ2-5 TRBV7-2 TRBD2 ASSLETSGGGETQY
TRBJ1-1 TRBV10-1 - ASSEGVGTEAF
TRBJ2-3 TRBV5-1 - ASSLGADTQY
TRBJ2-3 TRBV27 TRBD2 ASSLDFGGAGTDTQY
TRBJ2-7 TRBV11-2 - ASSPKPGVEQY
TRBJ2-7 TRBV11-3 - ASSLSVGYEQY
TRBJ1-2 TRBV29-1 - SVEGTDYGYT
TRBJ1-1 TRBV6-5 - ASLTGNTEAF